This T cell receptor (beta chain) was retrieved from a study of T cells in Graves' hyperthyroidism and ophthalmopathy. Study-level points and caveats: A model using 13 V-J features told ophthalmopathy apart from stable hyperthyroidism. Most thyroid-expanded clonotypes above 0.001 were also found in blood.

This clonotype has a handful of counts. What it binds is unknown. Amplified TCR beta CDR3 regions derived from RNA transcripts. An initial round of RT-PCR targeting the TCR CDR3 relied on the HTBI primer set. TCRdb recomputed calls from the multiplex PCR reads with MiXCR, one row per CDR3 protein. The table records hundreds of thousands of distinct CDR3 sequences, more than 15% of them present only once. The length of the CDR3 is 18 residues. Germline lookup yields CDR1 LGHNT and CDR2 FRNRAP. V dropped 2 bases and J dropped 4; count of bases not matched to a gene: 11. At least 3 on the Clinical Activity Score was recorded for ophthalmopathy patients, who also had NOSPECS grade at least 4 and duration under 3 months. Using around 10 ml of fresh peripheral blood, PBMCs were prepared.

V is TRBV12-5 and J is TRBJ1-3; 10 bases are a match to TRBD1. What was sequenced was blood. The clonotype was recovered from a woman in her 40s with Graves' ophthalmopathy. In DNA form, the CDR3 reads TGTGCTAGTGGTTTGCTCCATCCCGGGACAGGGGCAGGAAACACCATATATTTT. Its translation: CASGLLHPGTGAGNTIYF. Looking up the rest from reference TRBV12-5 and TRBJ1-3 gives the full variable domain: DARVTQTPRHKVTEMGQEVTMRCQPILGHNTVFWYRQTMMQGLELLAYFRNRAPLDDSGMPKDRFSAEMPDATLATLKIQPSEPRDSAVYFCASGLLHPGTGAGNTIYFGEGSWLTVV.